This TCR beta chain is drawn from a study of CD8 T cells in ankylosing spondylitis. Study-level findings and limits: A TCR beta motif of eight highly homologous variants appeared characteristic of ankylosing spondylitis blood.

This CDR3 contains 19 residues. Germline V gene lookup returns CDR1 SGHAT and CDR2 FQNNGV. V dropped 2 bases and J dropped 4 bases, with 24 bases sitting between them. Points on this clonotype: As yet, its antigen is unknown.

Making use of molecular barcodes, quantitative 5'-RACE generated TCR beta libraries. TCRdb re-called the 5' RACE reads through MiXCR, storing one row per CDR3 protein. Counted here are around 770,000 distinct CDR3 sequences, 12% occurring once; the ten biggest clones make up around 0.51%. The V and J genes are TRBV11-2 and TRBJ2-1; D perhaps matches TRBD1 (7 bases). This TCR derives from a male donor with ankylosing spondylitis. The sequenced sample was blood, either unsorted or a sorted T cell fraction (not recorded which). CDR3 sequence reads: CASSLRGVGGQHHYNEQFF. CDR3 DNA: TGTGCCAGCAGCTTAAGAGGAGTCGGGGGACAGCACCATTACAATGAGCAGTTCTTC.